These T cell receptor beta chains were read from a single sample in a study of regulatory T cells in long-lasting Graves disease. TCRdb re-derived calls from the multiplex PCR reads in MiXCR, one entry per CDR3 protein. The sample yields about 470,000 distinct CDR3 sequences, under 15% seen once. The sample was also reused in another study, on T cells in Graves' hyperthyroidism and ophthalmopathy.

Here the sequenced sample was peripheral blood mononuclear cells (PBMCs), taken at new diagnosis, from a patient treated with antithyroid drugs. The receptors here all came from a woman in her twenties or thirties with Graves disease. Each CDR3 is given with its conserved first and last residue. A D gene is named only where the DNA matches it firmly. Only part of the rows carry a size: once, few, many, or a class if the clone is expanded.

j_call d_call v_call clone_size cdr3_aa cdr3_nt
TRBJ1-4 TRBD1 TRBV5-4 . CASSLTWDRDEKLFF TGTGCCAGCAGTCTAACGTGGGACAGGGATGAAAAACTGTTTTTT
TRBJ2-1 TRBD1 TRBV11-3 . CASSLRQGPVNEQFF TGTGCCAGCAGCTTACGACAGGGTCCCGTTAATGAGCAGTTCTTC
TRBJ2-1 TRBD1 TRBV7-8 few CASSYKQGAYPSNEQFF TGTGCCAGCAGCTACAAGCAGGGGGCGTACCCCTCCAATGAGCAGTTCTTC
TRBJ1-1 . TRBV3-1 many CASSQPSTKNTEAFF TGTGCCAGCAGCCAACCATCGACAAAGAACACTGAAGCTTTCTTT
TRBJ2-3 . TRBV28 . CASSSPALLGRDTQYF TGTGCCAGCAGTTCGCCCGCTCTCCTGGGAAGGGATACGCAGTATTTT
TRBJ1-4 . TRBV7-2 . CASTQTVATNEKLFF TGTGCCAGCACCCAGACGGTTGCAACTAATGAAAAACTGTTTTTT
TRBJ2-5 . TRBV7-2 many CASSRGGDGTQYF TGTGCCAGCAGCCGCGGAGGGGATGGGACCCAGTACTTC
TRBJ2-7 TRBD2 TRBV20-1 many CSAPSGTSSYEQYF TGCAGTGCTCCTAGCGGGACCTCCTCCTACGAGCAGTACTTC
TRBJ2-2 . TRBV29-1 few CSVAHRPNTGELFF TGCAGCGTTGCGCACAGGCCGAACACCGGGGAGCTGTTTTTT
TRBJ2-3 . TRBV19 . CASSISLTSTDTQYF TGTGCCAGTAGTATTTCTTTGACTAGCACAGATACGCAGTATTTT
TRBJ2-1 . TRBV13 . CASSSYATYEQFF TGTGCCAGCAGCTCTTATGCAACCTACGAGCAGTTCTTC
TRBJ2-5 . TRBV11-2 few CASSHSGGQETQYF TGTGCCAGCAGCCATAGTGGGGGCCAAGAGACCCAGTACTTC
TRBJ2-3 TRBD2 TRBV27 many CASSDRTSGNADTQYF TGTGCCAGCAGTGATCGGACTAGCGGGAACGCAGATACGCAGTATTTT
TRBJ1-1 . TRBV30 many CAWEGGSTEAFF TGTGCCTGGGAGGGGGGGAGCACTGAAGCTTTCTTT
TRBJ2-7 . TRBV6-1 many CASSQDSPPYEQYF TGTGCCAGCAGTCAAGACAGCCCCCCCTACGAGCAGTACTTC
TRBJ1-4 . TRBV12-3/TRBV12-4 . CASSLYRGAQEKLFF TGTGCCAGCAGTTTATATCGGGGGGCACAAGAAAAACTGTTTTTT
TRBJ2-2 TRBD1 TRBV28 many CASTRAVYRPGGNTGELFF TGTGCCAGCACCCGAGCAGTTTATCGGCCAGGGGGAAACACCGGGGAGCTGTTTTTT
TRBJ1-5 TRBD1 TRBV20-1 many CSALTGEWQPQHF TGCAGTGCTTTAACAGGGGAATGGCAGCCCCAGCATTTT
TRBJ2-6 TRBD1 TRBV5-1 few CASSLRQGAAGANVLTF TGCGCCAGCAGCTTACGACAGGGGGCGGCTGGGGCCAACGTCCTGACTTTC
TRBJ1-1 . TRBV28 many CAGGGTRGTEAFF TGTGCCGGGGGGGGGACCAGAGGGACTGAAGCTTTCTTT
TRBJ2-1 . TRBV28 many CASSLPSSYNEQFF TGTGCCAGCAGTTTGCCTAGCTCCTACAATGAGCAGTTCTTC
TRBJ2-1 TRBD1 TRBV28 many CASSPLLLQGGSGQFF TGTGCCAGCAGTCCCCTCCTCTTACAGGGGGGAAGTGGGCAGTTCTTC
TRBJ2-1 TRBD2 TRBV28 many CASSLGGLAGKYNEQFF TGTGCCAGCAGTCTCGGTGGACTAGCGGGAAAATACAATGAGCAGTTCTTC
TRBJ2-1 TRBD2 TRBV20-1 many CSAFQQLRGLNYNEQFF TGCAGTGCTTTCCAACAACTCCGGGGACTAAATTACAATGAGCAGTTCTTC
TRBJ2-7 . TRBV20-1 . CSARQGGLVAYEQYF TGCAGTGCTAGACAGGGGGGACTGGTGGCCTACGAGCAGTACTTC